This T cell receptor (beta chain) was captured in a study of blood T cell repertoires in COVID-19. Study-wide context: Whether acute or convalescent, the COVID-19 samples came from the United States, Italy and Spain. Sources were T cells, B-cell-depleted T cells, or PBMCs; the material itself was cDNA or gDNA.

Original data processing: Estimates of nucleated cell counts were drawn from the amplification of reference gene primers. TCRdb's copy holds only in-frame clones and misses some; the assay was immunoSEQ multiplex PCR. V and J calls plus clone size are reproduced from that table; the DNA served to infer D and trimming. The sample holds 85,000 to 130,000 clones, 65% to 75% seen once. Trimming removed 2 bases from V and 0 bases from J; junction bases left unmatched: 0. Germline V gene lookup returns CDR1 SGDLS and CDR2 YYNGEE. The CDR3 length is 14 residues. The V gene is TRBV9, the J gene TRBJ2-3; 7 bases line up with TRBD1. This sequence originates from a human donor with acute or convalescent COVID-19. The donor label of this sample is uncertain. Sequencing input: peripheral blood. The CDR3: CASSVRGSTDTQYF. CDR3 in DNA: TGTGCCAGCAGCGTCAGGGGGAGCACAGATACGCAGTATTTT.